This T cell receptor beta chain originates from a study of T-cell reconstitution after alpha-beta-depleted transplantation in children. Study-level points and caveats: Surviving recipient T cells and intrathymic progenitors accounted for some patients' high TCRbeta diversity at day 60.

As it was prepared, the TCRbeta library received unique molecular identifiers. TCRdb analysed the PCR reads with MiXCR anew, one entry per CDR3 protein. The sample records about 400,000 distinct CDR3 sequences, 15% to 20% being singletons. With regard to this clonotype: Its antigen remains unidentified.

This material consisted of PBMCs, mostly from graft donor cells, taken 360 days after TCRalphabeta/CD19-depleted stem cell transplant. The sequence derives from a boy in the first two years of life who had a stem cell transplant for Wiskott-Aldrich syndrome, so the T cells may come from the graft donor.

DNA of the CDR3: TGTGCCAGCAGTGCAATGACTAGCGGGAGAAGCGGGGAGCTGTTTTTT. It yields the protein CASSAMTSGRSGELFF. This chain links TRBV2 with TRBJ2-2, with 12 positions matching TRBD2. The germline V gene has CDR1 SNHLY and CDR2 FYNNEI. The CDR3 has 16 amino acids. The trim removed 4 bases at V and 7 bases at J, leaving 7 bases unmatched. The full variable domain, completed using reference TRBV2 and TRBJ2-2, is EPEVTQTPSHQVTQMGQEVILRCVPISNHLYFYWYRQILGQKVEFLVSFYNNEISEKSEIFDDQFSVERPDGSNFTLKIRSTKLEDSAMYFCASSAMTSGRSGELFFGEGSRLTVL.